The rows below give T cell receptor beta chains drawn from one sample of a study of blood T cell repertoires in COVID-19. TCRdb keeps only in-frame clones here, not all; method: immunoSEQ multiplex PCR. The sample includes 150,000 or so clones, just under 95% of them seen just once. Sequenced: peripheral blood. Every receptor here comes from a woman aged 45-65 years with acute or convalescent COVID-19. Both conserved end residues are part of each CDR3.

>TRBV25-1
CASSAADRPLWGNTEAFF
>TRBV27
CAVSASSYNEQFF
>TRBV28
CASSLGLLNTEAFF
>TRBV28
CASSPPGVDVRCEQYF
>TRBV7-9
CASSSQGFGNTIYF
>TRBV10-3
CAISGTGFGNTIYF
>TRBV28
CASRWSGSYEQYF
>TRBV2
CASSFDRGWATNNEQFF
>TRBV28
CATQTNYGYTF
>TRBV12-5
CASGLDSGKLFF
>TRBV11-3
CASSLVGGTADTQYF
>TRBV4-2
CASGSGGDTDTQYF
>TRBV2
CASTPELNYGYTF
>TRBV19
CASSMVWDTGTDTQYF
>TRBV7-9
CASSPGYEQYF
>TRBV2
CASSERSSATNEKLFF
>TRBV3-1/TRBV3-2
CASSQAGARGGEQFF
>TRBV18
CASSLTGTGGTEAFF
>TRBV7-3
CASSLWGGEGNEQFF
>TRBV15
CATSIDRVTEAFF
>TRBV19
CASSIPDRGDRAFF
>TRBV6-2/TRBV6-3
CASSFYRTGGNTEAFF
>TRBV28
CASSLRQDNYGYTF
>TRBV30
CAWSPGAWGGSPLHF
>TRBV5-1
CASSREGGFTEAFF
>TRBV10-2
CASSGGGQRTHGYTF
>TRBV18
CASSPAPTGRDYGYTF
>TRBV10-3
CAIMGTNYGYTF
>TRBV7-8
CASSAGLEETQYF
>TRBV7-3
CASRRGVDTEAFF
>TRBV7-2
CASSSSLGQGEQPQHF
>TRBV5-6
CASSSERGYLAGELFF
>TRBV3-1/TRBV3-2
CASSPGATGRGEKLFF
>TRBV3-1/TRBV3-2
CASSQEGARRTGELFF
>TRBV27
CATRTGNSPLHF
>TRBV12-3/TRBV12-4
CASSLGNYGYTF
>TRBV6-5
CASSNYRGQPQHF
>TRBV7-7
CASSPGTNLYEQYF
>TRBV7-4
CASSLIRLAGVSDEQFF
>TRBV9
CASSPAGGGYGYTF
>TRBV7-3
CASSDTSGRRDTQYF
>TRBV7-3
CASSYRTHYQPQHF
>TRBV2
CASTPGQEQPQHF
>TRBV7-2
CASSLSTQYF
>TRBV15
CATREAGTAKNIQYF
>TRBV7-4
CASSPNGYTF
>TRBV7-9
CASSLEGSGELFF
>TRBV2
CASSPGPQSNYGYTF
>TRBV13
CASSLSGIAYEQYF
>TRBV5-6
CASSRDRDSPLHF
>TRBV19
CASSFLAGVNQPQHF
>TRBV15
CATSRSGTSGGSQYF
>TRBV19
CASSTKTGAGELFF